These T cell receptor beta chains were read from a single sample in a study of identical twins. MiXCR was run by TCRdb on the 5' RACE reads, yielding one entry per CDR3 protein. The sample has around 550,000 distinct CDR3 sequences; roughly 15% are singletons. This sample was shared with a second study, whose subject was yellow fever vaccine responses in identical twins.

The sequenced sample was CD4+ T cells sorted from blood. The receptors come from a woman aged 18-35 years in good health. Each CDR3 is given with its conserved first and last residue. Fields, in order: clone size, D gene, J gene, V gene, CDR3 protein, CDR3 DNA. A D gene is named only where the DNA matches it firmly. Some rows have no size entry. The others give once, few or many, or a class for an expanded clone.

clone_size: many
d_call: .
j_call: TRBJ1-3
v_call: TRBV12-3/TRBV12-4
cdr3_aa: CASRRQGNTIYF
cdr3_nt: TGTGCCAGCAGGCGACAGGGAAACACCATATATTTT

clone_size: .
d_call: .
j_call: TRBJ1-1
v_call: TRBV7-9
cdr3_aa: CASSHSLGSNTEAFF
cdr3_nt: TGTGCCAGCAGCCATTCTCTGGGAAGTAACACTGAAGCTTTCTTT

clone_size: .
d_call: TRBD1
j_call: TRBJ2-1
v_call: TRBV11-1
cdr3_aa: CASSYLQGTYNEQFF
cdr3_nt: TGTGCCAGCAGCTACCTACAGGGGACGTACAATGAGCAGTTCTTC

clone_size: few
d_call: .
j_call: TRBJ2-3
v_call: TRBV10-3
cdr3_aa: CAISEGLGDTQYF
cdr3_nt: TGTGCCATCAGTGAGGGGCTAGGAGATACGCAGTATTTT

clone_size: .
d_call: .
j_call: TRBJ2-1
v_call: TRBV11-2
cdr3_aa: CASSPSPGSPNEQFF
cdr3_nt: TGTGCCAGCAGCCCTAGCCCCGGATCGCCCAATGAGCAGTTCTTC

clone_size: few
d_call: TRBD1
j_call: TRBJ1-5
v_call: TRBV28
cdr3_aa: CASSLFPGGSNQPQHF
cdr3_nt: TGTGCCAGCAGTTTATTCCCAGGGGGGAGCAATCAGCCCCAGCATTTT

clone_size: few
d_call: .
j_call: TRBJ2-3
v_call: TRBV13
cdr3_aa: CASSLKQGSNTDTQYF
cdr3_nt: TGTGCCAGCAGCTTAAAACAGGGAAGTAACACAGATACGCAGTATTTT

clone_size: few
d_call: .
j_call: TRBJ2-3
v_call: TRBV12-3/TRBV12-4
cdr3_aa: CASRARNTDTQYF
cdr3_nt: TGTGCCAGCCGAGCACGGAACACAGATACGCAGTATTTT

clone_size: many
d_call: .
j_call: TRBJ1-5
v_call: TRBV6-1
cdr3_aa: CASSPRWDSNQPQHF
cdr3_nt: TGTGCCAGCAGTCCCCGGTGGGATAGCAATCAGCCCCAGCATTTT

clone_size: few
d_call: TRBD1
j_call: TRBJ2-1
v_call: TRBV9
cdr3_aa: CASSVSGGAKSVDEQFF
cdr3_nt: TGTGCCAGCAGCGTCTCAGGGGGCGCGAAGTCGGTTGATGAGCAGTTCTTC

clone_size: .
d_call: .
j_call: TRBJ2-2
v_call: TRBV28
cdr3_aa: CASSPRDFRKNTGELFF
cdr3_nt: TGTGCCAGCAGTCCGAGGGACTTCCGAAAAAACACCGGGGAGCTGTTTTTT

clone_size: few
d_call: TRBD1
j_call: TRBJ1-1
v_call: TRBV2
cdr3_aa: CASKEGQGLVAFF
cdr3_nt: TGTGCCAGCAAGGAGGGACAGGGTTTGGTAGCTTTCTTT

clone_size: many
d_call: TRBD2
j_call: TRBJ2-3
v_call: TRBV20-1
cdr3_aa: CSARSTSGSLDTQYF
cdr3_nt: TGCAGTGCTAGATCGACTAGCGGGAGTTTAGATACGCAGTATTTT

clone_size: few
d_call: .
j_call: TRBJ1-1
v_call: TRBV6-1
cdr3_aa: CASKGVLNTEAFF
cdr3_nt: TGTGCCAGCAAAGGGGTGTTGAACACTGAAGCTTTCTTT

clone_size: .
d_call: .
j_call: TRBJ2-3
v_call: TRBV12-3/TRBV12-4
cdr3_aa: CASRLLWVRDTDTQYF
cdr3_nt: TGTGCCAGCCGCTTATTGTGGGTCCGCGACACAGATACGCAGTATTTT

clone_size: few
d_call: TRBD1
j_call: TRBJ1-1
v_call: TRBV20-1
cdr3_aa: CSAKQGSNTEAFF
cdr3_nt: TGCAGTGCAAAACAGGGGTCGAACACTGAAGCTTTCTTT

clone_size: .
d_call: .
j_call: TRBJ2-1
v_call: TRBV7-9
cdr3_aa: CASTTLNEKFF
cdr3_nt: TGTGCCAGCACCACACTGAATGAAAAGTTCTTC

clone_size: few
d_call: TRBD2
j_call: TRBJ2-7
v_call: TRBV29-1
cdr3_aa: CSVVTSGTYEQYF
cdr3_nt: TGCAGCGTTGTGACTAGCGGGACTTACGAGCAGTACTTC

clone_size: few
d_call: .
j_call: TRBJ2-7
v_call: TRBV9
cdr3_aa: CASSVAQTGYEQYF
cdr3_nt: TGTGCCAGCAGCGTAGCCCAGACCGGTTACGAGCAGTACTTC

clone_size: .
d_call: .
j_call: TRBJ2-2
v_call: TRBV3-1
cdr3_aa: CASSYAGAVGELFF
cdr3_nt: TGTGCCAGCAGCTATGCCGGAGCGGTCGGGGAGCTGTTTTTT

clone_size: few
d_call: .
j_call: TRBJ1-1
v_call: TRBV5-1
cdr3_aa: CASAHGGYTEAFF
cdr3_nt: TGCGCCAGCGCCCACGGGGGGTACACTGAAGCTTTCTTT

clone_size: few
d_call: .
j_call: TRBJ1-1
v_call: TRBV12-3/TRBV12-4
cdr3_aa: CASSSRGSAEAFF
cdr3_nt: TGTGCCAGCAGTTCACGGGGTTCCGCTGAAGCTTTCTTT

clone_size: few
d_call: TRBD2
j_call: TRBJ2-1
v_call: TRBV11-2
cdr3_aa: CASSSHPGGGASYNEQFF
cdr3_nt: TGTGCCAGCAGCTCACACCCTGGCGGGGGGGCCTCCTACAATGAGCAGTTCTTC

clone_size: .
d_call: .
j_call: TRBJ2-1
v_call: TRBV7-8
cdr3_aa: CASSPPGLLAKNEQFF
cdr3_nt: TGTGCCAGCAGCCCCCCGGGACTCCTGGCCAAAAATGAGCAGTTCTTC

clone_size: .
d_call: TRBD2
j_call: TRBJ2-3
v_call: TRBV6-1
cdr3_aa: CASSRVSTSESTDTQYF
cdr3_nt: TGTGCCAGCAGTCGAGTCTCTACTAGCGAAAGCACAGATACGCAGTATTTT

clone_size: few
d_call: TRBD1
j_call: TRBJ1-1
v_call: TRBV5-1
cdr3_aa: CASSWDRGEAFF
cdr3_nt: TGCGCCAGCAGCTGGGACAGGGGTGAAGCTTTCTTT

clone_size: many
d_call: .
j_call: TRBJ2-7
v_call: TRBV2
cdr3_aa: CASGTAYEQYF
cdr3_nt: TGTGCCAGCGGGACGGCCTACGAGCAGTACTTC

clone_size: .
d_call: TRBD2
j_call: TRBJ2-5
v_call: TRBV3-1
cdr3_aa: CASSQDPGLAVGTQYF
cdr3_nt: TGTGCCAGCAGCCAAGACCCGGGACTAGCAGTGGGGACCCAGTACTTC

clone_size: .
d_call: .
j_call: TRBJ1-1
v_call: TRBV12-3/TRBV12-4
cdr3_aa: CASIRQTMNTEAFF
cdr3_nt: TGTGCCAGCATACGACAGACCATGAACACTGAAGCTTTCTTT

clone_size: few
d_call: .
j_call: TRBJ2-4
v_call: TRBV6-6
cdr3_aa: CASSYPTIQYF
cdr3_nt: TGTGCCAGCAGTTATCCCACCATTCAGTACTTC

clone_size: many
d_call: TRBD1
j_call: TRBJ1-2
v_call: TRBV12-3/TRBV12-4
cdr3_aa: CASSPTGTGGRANYGYTF
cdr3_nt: TGTGCCAGCAGTCCAACCGGGACAGGGGGTAGAGCTAACTATGGCTACACCTTC

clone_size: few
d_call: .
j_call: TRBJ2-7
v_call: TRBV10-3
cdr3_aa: CAISPTGYEQYF
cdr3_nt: TGTGCCATCAGCCCGACAGGATACGAGCAGTACTTC

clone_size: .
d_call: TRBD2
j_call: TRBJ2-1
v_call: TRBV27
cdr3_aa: CASSLSGGVHNEQFF
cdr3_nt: TGTGCCAGCAGTTTGAGCGGGGGGGTCCACAATGAGCAGTTCTTC

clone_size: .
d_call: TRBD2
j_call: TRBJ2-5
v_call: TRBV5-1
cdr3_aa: CASSSGTSGERETQYF
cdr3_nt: TGCGCCAGCAGCTCCGGGACTAGCGGGGAACGTGAGACCCAGTACTTC

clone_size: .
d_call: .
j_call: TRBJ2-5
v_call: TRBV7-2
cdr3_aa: CASSLRWTSLTETQYF
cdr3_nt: TGTGCCAGCAGCTTACGGTGGACCTCGCTTACGGAGACCCAGTACTTC

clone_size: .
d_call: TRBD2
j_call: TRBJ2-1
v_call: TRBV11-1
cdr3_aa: CASSLVGLAGRHSYNEQFF
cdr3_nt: TGTGCCAGCAGCTTAGTAGGTCTAGCGGGCCGTCACTCCTACAATGAGCAGTTCTTC

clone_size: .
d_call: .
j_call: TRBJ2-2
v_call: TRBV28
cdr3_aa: CASSFSGIINTGELFF
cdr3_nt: TGTGCCAGCAGTTTCTCGGGGATAATTAACACCGGGGAGCTGTTTTTT

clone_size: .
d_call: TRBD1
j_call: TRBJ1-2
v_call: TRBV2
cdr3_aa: CAGHGQGNYGYTF
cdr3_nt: TGTGCCGGTCACGGACAGGGAAACTATGGCTACACCTTC

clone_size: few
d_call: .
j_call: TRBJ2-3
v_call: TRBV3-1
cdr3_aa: CASSPDMWFTDTQYF
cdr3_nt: TGTGCCAGCAGCCCGGACATGTGGTTCACAGATACGCAGTATTTT

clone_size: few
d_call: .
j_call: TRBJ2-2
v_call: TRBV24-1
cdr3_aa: CATSGFGTYTGELFF
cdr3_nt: TGTGCCACCAGTGGGTTCGGGACCTACACCGGGGAGCTGTTTTTT

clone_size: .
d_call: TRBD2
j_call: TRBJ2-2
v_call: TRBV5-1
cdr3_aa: CASSLGLAGVLTGELFF
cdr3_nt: TGCGCCAGCAGCTTGGGACTAGCGGGAGTCCTCACCGGGGAGCTGTTTTTT

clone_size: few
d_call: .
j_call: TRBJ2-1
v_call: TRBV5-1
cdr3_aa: CASRDRIYNEQFF
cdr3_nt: TGCGCCAGCAGGGACAGAATTTACAATGAGCAGTTCTTC

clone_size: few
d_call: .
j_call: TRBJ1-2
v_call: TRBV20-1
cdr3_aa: CSASHRYGYTF
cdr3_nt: TGCAGTGCTAGTCACAGATATGGCTACACCTTC

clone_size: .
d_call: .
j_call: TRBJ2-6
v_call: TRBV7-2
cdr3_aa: CASSLARGKASGANVLTF
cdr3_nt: TGTGCCAGCAGCTTAGCCAGGGGTAAAGCTTCTGGGGCCAACGTCCTGACTTTC

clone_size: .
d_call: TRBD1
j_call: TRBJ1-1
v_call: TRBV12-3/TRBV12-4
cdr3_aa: CASSPGGGAFF
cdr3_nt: TGTGCCAGCAGCCCAGGGGGGGGAGCTTTCTTT

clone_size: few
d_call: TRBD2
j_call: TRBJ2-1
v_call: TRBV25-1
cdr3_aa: CASSPLVLAGEQFF
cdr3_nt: TGTGCCAGCAGTCCTCTTGTACTAGCGGGAGAGCAGTTCTTC

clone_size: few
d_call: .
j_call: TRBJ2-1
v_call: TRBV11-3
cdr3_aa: CASSLSLGGEQFF
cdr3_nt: TGTGCCAGCAGCTTAAGCCTCGGAGGTGAGCAGTTCTTC

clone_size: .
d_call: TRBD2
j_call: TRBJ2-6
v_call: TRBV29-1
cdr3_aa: CSVSSGSPGANVLTF
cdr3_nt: TGCAGCGTTTCTAGCGGGAGTCCTGGGGCCAACGTCCTGACTTTC

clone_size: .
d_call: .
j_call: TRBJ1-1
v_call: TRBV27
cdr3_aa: CASSPRTGTEAFF
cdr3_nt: TGTGCCAGCAGTCCCAGGACGGGCACTGAAGCTTTCTTT

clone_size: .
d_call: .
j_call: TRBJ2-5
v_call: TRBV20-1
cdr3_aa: CSGRGNVLPGRGETQYF
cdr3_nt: TGCAGTGGCCGGGGGAATGTGCTCCCCGGACGGGGAGAGACCCAGTACTTC

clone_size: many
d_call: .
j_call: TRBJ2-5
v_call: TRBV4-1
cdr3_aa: CASSQVQGKETQYF
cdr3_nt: TGCGCCAGCAGCCAAGTCCAGGGGAAAGAGACCCAGTACTTC

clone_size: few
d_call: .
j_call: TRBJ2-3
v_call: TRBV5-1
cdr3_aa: CASSFGEVADTQYF
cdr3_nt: TGCGCCAGCAGCTTCGGGGAGGTCGCAGATACGCAGTATTTT

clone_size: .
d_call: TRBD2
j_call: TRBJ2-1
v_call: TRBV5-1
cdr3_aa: CASRTSEGNEQFF
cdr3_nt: TGCGCCAGCCGGACTAGCGAGGGCAATGAGCAGTTCTTC

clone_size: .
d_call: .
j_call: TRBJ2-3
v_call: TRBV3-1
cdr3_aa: CASSQSWRRTDTQYF
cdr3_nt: TGTGCCAGCAGCCAATCTTGGCGGCGCACAGATACGCAGTATTTT

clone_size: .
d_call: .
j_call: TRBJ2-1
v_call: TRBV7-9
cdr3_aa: CASSLVGTTYNEQFF
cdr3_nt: TGTGCCAGCAGCTTAGTAGGTACAACCTACAATGAGCAGTTCTTC